The present TCR beta chain was sequenced within a study of long-term antiretroviral therapy in people with HIV. Trimming removed 4 bases from V and 6 bases from J; junction bases left unmatched: 8. Germline V gives CDR1 KGHSH, CDR2 LQKENI. CDR3 length: 14 residues. Survey level was the resolution at which the v3.0 immunoSEQ assay ran. Generated by immunoSEQ multiplex PCR, the TCRdb table keeps only in-frame clones and is missing some. This sample has about 25,000 clones, with about four fifths found just once. The material sequenced was unsorted PBMCs, taken 0.7 years before starting antiretroviral therapy. The source of this sequence is a man younger than 45 with HIV. The J gene is TRBJ2-7, the V gene TRBV18, with 8 bases fitting TRBD1. The CDR3 region is CASSLDSGGSEQYF. The DNA for the CDR3 is TGTGCCAGCTCACTCGACTCAGGGGGCAGCGAGCAGTACTTC.